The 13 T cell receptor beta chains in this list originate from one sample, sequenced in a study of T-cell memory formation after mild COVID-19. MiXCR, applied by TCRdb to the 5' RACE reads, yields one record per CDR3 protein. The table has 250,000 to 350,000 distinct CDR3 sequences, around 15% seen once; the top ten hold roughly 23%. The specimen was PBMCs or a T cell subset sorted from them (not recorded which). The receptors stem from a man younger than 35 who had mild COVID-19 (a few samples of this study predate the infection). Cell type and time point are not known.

The CDR3, as DNA: TGTGCCAGCAGTTTAGGTTTGGCAGGGGGCTTTGGCTACACCTTC. Residues: CASSLGLAGGFGYTF. This chain links TRBV12-3 or TRBV12-4 with TRBJ1-2; TRBD1 aligns across 8 bases. The trim removed 1 base at V and 7 bases at J, leaving 8 bases unmatched. This CDR3 is built from 15 residues.

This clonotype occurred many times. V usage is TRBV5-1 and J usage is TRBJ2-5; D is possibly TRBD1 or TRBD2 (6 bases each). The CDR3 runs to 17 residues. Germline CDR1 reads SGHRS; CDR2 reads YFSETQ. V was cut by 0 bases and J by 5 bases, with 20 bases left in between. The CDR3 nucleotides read TGCGCCAGCAGCTTGGCCTTGGAGGGGGTTCTGATCGAGACCCAGTACTTC. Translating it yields CASSLALEGVLIETQYF. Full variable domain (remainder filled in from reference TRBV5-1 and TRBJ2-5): KAGVTQTPRYLIKTRGQQVTLSCSPISGHRSVSWYQQTPGQGLQFLFEYFSETQRNKGNFPGRFSGRQFSNSRSEMNVSTLELGDSALYLCASSLALEGVLIETQYFGPGTRLLVL.

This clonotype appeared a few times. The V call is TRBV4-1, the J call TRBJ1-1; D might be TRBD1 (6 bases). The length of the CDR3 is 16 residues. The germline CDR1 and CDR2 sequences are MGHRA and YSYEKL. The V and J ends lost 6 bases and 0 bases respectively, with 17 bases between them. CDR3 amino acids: CASRHTPGHVNTEAFF. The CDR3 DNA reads TGCGCCAGCAGACACACTCCGGGACACGTGAACACTGAAGCTTTCTTT.

For the CDR3, the DNA is TGTGCCACCAGTGAGGCCGGGACAGGGGGCACAGATACGCAGTATTTT. Translation: CATSEAGTGGTDTQYF. This rearrangement joins TRBV24-1 to TRBJ2-3, with 10 bases matching TRBD1. J lost 1 base, V lost 4 bases, and 4 bases had no gene match. Germline CDR1 KGHDR, CDR2 SFDVKD. The length of the CDR3 is 16 residues.

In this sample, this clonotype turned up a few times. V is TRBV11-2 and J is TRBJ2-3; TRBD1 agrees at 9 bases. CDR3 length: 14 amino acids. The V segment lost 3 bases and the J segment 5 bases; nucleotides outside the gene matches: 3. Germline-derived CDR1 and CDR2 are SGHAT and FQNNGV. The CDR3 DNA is TGTGCCAGCAGCTTCACGACAGGGGGAGATACGCAGTATTTT. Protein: CASSFTTGGDTQYF. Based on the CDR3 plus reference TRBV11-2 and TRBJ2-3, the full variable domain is EAGVAQSPRYKIIEKRQSVAFWCNPISGHATLYWYQQILGQGPKLLIQFQNNGVVDDSQLPKDRFSAERLKGVDSTLKIQPAKLEDSAVYLCASSFTTGGDTQYFGPGTRLTVL.

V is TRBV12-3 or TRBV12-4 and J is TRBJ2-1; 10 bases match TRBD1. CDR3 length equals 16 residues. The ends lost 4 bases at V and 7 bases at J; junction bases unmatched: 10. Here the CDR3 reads CASSSTGTGDGNEQFF. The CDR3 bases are TGTGCCAGCAGTTCAACCGGGACAGGGGATGGGAATGAGCAGTTCTTC.

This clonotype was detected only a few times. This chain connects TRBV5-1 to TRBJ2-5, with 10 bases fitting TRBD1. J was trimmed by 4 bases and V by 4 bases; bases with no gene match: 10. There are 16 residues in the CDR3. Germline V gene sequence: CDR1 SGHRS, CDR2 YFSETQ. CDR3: CASSLRQGAPSETQYF. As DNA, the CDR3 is TGCGCCAGCAGCCTACGACAGGGGGCTCCCTCAGAGACCCAGTACTTC.

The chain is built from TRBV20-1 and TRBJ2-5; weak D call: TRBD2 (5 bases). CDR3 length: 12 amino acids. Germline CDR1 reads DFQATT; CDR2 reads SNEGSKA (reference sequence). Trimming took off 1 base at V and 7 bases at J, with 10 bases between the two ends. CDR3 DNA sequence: TGCAGTGCTAGAGGACCCCGGGGGACCCAGTACTTC. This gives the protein CSARGPRGTQYF.

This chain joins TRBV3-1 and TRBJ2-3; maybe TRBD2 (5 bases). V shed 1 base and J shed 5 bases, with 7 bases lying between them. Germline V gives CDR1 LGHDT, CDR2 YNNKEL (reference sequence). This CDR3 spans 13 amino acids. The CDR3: CASSQVAGDTQYF. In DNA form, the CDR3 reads TGTGCCAGCAGCCAAGTGGCGGGAGATACGCAGTATTTT.

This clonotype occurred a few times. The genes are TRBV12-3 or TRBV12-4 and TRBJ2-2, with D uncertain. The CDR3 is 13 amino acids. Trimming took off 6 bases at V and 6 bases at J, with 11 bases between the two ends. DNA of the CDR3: TGTGCCAGCAGGATAGATCAGCCCGGGGAGCTGTTTTTT. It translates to CASRIDQPGELFF.

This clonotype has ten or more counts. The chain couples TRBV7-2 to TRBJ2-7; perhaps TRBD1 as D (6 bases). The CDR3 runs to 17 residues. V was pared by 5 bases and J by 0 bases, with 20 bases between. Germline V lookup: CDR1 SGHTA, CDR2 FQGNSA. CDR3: CASSGATGRIGSYEQYF. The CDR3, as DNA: TGTGCCAGCAGCGGGGCGACAGGTCGGATCGGCTCCTACGAGCAGTACTTC. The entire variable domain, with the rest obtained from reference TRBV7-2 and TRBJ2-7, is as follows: GAGVSQSPSNKVTEKGKDVELRCDPISGHTALYWYRQSLGQGLEFLIYFQGNSAPDKSGLPSDRFSAERTGGSVSTLTIQRTQQEDSAVYLCASSGATGRIGSYEQYFGPGTRLTVT.

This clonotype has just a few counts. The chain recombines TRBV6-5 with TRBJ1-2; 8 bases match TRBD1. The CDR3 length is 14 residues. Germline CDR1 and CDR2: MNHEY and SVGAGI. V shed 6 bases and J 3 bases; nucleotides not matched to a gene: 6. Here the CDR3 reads CASRVTGVDYGYTF. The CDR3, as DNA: TGTGCCAGCAGAGTGACAGGGGTTGACTATGGCTACACCTTC.

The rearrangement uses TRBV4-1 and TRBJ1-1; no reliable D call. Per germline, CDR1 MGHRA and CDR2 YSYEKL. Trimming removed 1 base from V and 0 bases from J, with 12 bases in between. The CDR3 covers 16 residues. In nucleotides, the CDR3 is TGCGCCAGCAGCCAAGTGGTTGCGCGCTTGAACACTGAAGCTTTCTTT. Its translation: CASSQVVARLNTEAFF.